The 32 T cell receptor beta chains presented below share a single source sample, sequenced in a study of immune cell composition in non-small cell lung cancer. Libraries were prepared by immunoSEQ multiplex PCR; TCRdb keeps only in-frame clonotypes and omits some of them. The sample has 5,000 to 5,500 clones, around nine tenths seen once. The normal lung sample lay at least 3 cm, and maximally far, from the tumour. The specimen was non-adjacent lung tissue. The origin of the receptors is a human donor with non-small cell lung cancer. Some clones in this sample may be carry-over from other donors' samples.

The V and J genes are TRBV7-2 and TRBJ1-1; 7 bases map to TRBD1. The CDR3 sequence is 12 residues long. V was pared by 6 bases and J by 7 bases, with 5 bases of the junction left unmatched. Looked up from germline, CDR1 is SGHTA and CDR2 is FQGNSA. CDR3 nucleotide sequence: TGTGCCAGCAGTTCGACAGGGCTTGAAGCTTTCTTT. This sequence encodes CASSSTGLEAFF.

The rearrangement joins TRBV19 to TRBJ2-3; 8 nucleotides align to TRBD2. Germline loops: CDR1 LNHDA, CDR2 SQIVND (reference sequence). V shed 5 bases and J 8 bases; nucleotides not matched to a gene: 12. This CDR3 region has 15 residues. CDR3 in DNA: TGTGCCAGTAGTTTGTCGCGGGGGGAATACATTACGCAGTATTTT. It is translated as CASSLSRGEYITQYF.

V usage is TRBV18 and J usage is TRBJ2-7, with 13 bases matching TRBD2. The CDR3 covers 15 residues. Per the germline V gene, CDR1 is KGHSH and CDR2 is LQKENI. Germline trimming cut 3 bases from V and 2 bases from J; bases unmatched to any gene: 1. The CDR3 here is CASSPTSGGAYEQYF. CDR3 nucleotide sequence: TGTGCCAGCTCACCTACTAGCGGGGGGGCCTACGAGCAGTACTTC.

The chain recombines TRBV5-6 with TRBJ2-1, with 10 bases fitting TRBD2. The CDR3 consists of 18 residues. Germline V gene data show CDR1 as SGHDT and CDR2 as YYEEEE. J was trimmed by 0 bases and V by 2 bases; bases with no gene match: 8. The CDR3 DNA reads as TGTGCCAGCAGCTTACTAGCGGGGAGTTCCAGCTCCTACAATGAGCAGTTCTTC. This codes for CASSLLAGSSSSYNEQFF.

The V call is TRBV28, the J call TRBJ1-2; D is perhaps TRBD1 (5 bases). The CDR3 sequence is 17 residues long. V was pared by 4 bases and J by 4 bases, with 22 bases between. CDR1 MDHEN and CDR2 SYDVKM come from the germline V gene. The CDR3 protein is CASSSPSSGGTSYGYTF. The CDR3 coding sequence is TGTGCCAGCAGTTCCCCATCGAGCGGGGGAACTAGCTATGGCTACACCTTC.

The rearrangement links TRBV5-4 to TRBJ2-7; TRBD2 agrees at 7 bases. The CDR3 length is 15 residues. CDR1 is SGHNT, CDR2 YYREEE, per germline (reference sequence). With 5 bases clipped from V and 0 bases from J, the junction kept 8 bases outside the gene matches. CDR3 sequence: CASRSGGGSSYEQYF. CDR3 nucleotide sequence: TGTGCCAGCAGATCCGGGGGAGGGAGCTCCTACGAGCAGTACTTC. Full variable domain (rest looked up from reference TRBV5-4 and TRBJ2-7): ETGVTQSPTHLIKTRGQQVTLRCSSQSGHNTVSWYQQALGQGPQFIFQYYREEENGRGNFPPRFSGLQFPNYSSELNVNALELDDSALYLCASRSGGGSSYEQYFGPGTRLTVT.

The chain employs TRBV9 and TRBJ2-1; 9 bases map to TRBD2. The CDR3 runs 16 residues. Germline V CDR1 and CDR2: SGDLS, YYNGEE. J gave up 5 bases and V 1 base, and 7 bases lay outside the gene matches. The CDR3 loop is CASSVWAGLANNEQFF. Here the CDR3 DNA reads TGTGCCAGCAGCGTATGGGCCGGACTAGCGAACAATGAGCAGTTCTTC.

V usage is TRBV5-6 and J usage is TRBJ2-7, with TRBD2 identical over 11 bases. Germline values: CDR1 SGHDT, CDR2 YYEEEE. J was trimmed by 2 bases and V by 4 bases; bases with no gene match: 5. This CDR3 region has 15 residues. CDR3 coding DNA: TGTGCCAGCAGCGTTAGCGGGGGGGCCCCCTACGAGCAGTACTTC. It is translated as CASSVSGGAPYEQYF.

V is TRBV7-9 and J is TRBJ2-7; maybe TRBD2 (5 bases). Trimming left V 2 bases short and J 6 bases short, with 17 bases between. CDR1 is SEHNR and CDR2 is FQNEAQ in the germline V gene (reference sequence). This CDR3 is built from 15 residues. CDR3 in amino acids: CASSLRPSSISEQYF. CDR3 nucleotides: TGTGCCAGCAGCTTACGACCTAGCTCAATTTCCGAGCAGTACTTC.

This chain links TRBV6-4 with TRBJ1-2; the D gene is possibly TRBD1 (5 bases). Germline CDR1 reads MRHNA; CDR2 reads SNTAGT. V lost 4 bases to trimming and J lost 2 bases, with 11 bases between them. The CDR3 extends over 14 amino acids. CDR3 residues: CASSGQGRNYGYTF. CDR3 nucleotides: TGTGCCAGCAGTGGCCAGGGTCGAAACTATGGCTACACCTTC.

This rearrangement joins TRBV2 to TRBJ1-1; 9 bases line up with TRBD1. V was clipped by 4 bases and J by 4 bases; unmatched bases: 13. The CDR3 extends over 17 amino acids. Germline CDR1 reads SNHLY; CDR2 reads FYNNEI. CDR3 sequence: CASSGGQGERLVTEAFF. The DNA of the CDR3 is TGTGCCAGCAGTGGGGGACAGGGCGAGCGCTTGGTCACTGAAGCTTTCTTT.

The J gene is TRBJ2-2, the V gene TRBV6-4; 7 bases are a match to TRBD1. J was trimmed by 5 bases and V by 3 bases; bases with no gene match: 6. The CDR3 runs 15 residues. In germline, CDR1 is MRHNA, CDR2 SNTAGT. CDR3 DNA: TGTGCCAGCAGTGAATCGACAGGGAGTACCGGGGAGCTGTTTTTT. Amino acids: CASSESTGSTGELFF.

The chain carries TRBV6-6 and TRBJ2-5; unclear D gene. Germline-derived CDR1 and CDR2 are MNHNY and SVGAGI (reference sequence). This CDR3 is 12 amino acids long. The ends were cut back, 2 bases at V and 5 bases at J, with 6 bases in the middle. In nucleotides, the CDR3 is TGTGCCAGCAGTTACCCGGGTGAGACCCAGTACTTC. It translates to CASSYPGETQYF.

J is TRBJ1-1 and V is TRBV6-5, with D hard to call. Germline CDR1 and CDR2: MNHEY and SVGAGI. This CDR3 has 12 residues. The V gene lost 0 bases and the J gene lost 5 bases, with 4 bases spanning the gap. The CDR3 DNA reads TGTGCCAGCAGTTACTCGAGGACTGAAGCTTTCTTT. This translates into CASSYSRTEAFF.

This clone was counted once. The CDR3 nucleotides read TGTGCCAGCAGTGAAAGGACAGGGGGCCTGTATGGCTACACCTTC. Encoded protein: CASSERTGGLYGYTF. This chain connects TRBV6-1 to TRBJ1-2, with TRBD1 matching 11 bases. There are 15 residues in the CDR3. CDR1 and CDR2 from the germline V gene are MNHNS and SASEGT. After removal of 2 bases from V and 5 bases from J, the junction contained 4 bases not matched to a gene.

The chain uses TRBV11-2 and TRBJ2-5; 8 bases are a match to TRBD2. With 5 bases clipped from V and 4 bases from J, the junction kept 6 bases outside the gene matches. The CDR3 contains 14 residues. The V gene's germline CDR1 is SGHAT and CDR2 FQNNGV. The chain's CDR3 is CASSPILAGETQYF. CDR3 bases: TGTGCCAGCAGCCCAATTCTAGCGGGAGAGACCCAGTACTTC.

This rearrangement joins TRBV5-1 to TRBJ2-7, with TRBD1 identical over 9 bases. Per germline, CDR1 SGHRS and CDR2 YFSETQ. CDR3 size: 14 residues. The junction had 4 bases not matched to a gene; V was cut back by 4 bases and J by 2 bases. Here the CDR3 DNA reads TGCGCCAGCAGCCGGGACAGGGACCCCTACGAGCAGTACTTC. Translated, it gives CASSRDRDPYEQYF.

The CDR3 DNA follows: TGTGCCAGCTCACCGGGGGCTCCTAATGAAAAACTGTTTTTT. Translated: CASSPGAPNEKLFF. The rearrangement links TRBV18 to TRBJ1-4; D might be TRBD1 (6 bases). The CDR3 consists of 14 residues. Looked up from germline, CDR1 is KGHSH and CDR2 is LQKENI. Between the trimmed V and J ends, which lost 3 bases and 3 bases, there was a span of 8 bases.

The chain recombines TRBV6-4 with TRBJ2-3; 8 bases fit TRBD2. From germline, CDR1 is MRHNA and CDR2 SNTAGT. The length of the CDR3 is 15 residues. With V trimmed by 4 bases and J by 0 bases, 3 bases remained unmatched. As DNA, the CDR3 is TGTGCCAGCAGTGGGTCTAGCGGGAGCACAGATACGCAGTATTTT. Translating gives CASSGSSGSTDTQYF.

This clone was observed a single time. The chain links TRBV2 to TRBJ2-5; D possibly corresponds to TRBD1 (6 bases). Germline V CDR1 and CDR2: SNHLY, FYNNEI. Trimming removed 6 bases at V and 2 bases at J, with 10 bases between. This CDR3 comprises 13 residues. The CDR3 reads CASSRQEQETQYF. CDR3 DNA sequence: TGTGCCAGCAGCAGACAGGAGCAAGAGACCCAGTACTTC.

The CDR3 coding sequence is TGTGCCAGCAGCCAGACAGGGGCGGGGGATCAGCCCCAGCATTTT. Amino acid sequence: CASSQTGAGDQPQHF. This chain links TRBV7-9 with TRBJ1-5, with 8 bases fitting TRBD1. CDR1 SEHNR and CDR2 FQNEAQ come from the germline V gene (reference sequence). J lost 5 bases, V lost 5 bases, and 8 bases had no gene match. CDR3 size: 15 residues.

CDR3 sequence: CASAGSYNSPLHF. The CDR3 DNA is TGTGCCAGCGCGGGCTCCTATAATTCACCCCTCCACTTT. The rearrangement joins TRBV7-2 to TRBJ1-6; D remains unclear. In germline, CDR1 is SGHTA, CDR2 FQGNSA. V lost 8 bases and J 0 bases, leaving 5 bases between the germline ends. The length of the CDR3 is 13 residues.

The chain combines TRBV18 with TRBJ2-1; 7 bases agree with TRBD1. This CDR3 has 13 residues. Germline V gene lookup returns CDR1 KGHSH and CDR2 LQKENI. J was trimmed by 9 bases and V by 5 bases; bases with no gene match: 7. The DNA of the CDR3 is TGTGCCAGCTCAGACAGGGTTGGAGGTGAGCAGTTCTTC. Translated: CASSDRVGGEQFF.

The chain combines TRBV25-1 with TRBJ2-1; a possible D gene is TRBD1 (5 bases). V dropped 6 bases and J dropped 9 bases, with 9 bases sitting between them. The V gene's germline CDR1 is MGHDK and CDR2 SYGVNS. The length of the CDR3 is 11 residues. The CDR3 bases are TGTGCCAGCAGGGACACCATTGAGCAGTTCTTC. Its translation: CASRDTIEQFF.

V gene TRBV23-1 combines with J gene TRBJ2-7; 11 bases are shared with TRBD2. TRBV23-1 is an open reading frame whose function is uncertain. The CDR3 is made up of 15 amino acids. After removal of 8 bases from V and 4 bases from J, the junction contained 10 bases not matched to a gene. The CDR3 is CASPVGIAGGYEQYF. The CDR3 DNA sequence: TGCGCCAGCCCCGTCGGAATAGCGGGGGGGTACGAGCAGTACTTC.

The chain couples TRBV18 to TRBJ2-5; TRBD1 aligns across 7 bases. The CDR3 loop spans 14 amino acids. Germline CDR1 KGHSH, CDR2 LQKENI. V was clipped by 0 bases and J by 4 bases; unmatched bases: 2. CDR3 sequence reads: CASSPPTGRETQYF. The CDR3 region has the DNA TGTGCCAGCTCACCACCGACAGGGAGAGAGACCCAGTACTTC.

The chain is built from TRBV5-4 and TRBJ2-1, with 11 positions matching TRBD2. The ends lost 3 bases at V and 2 bases at J; junction bases unmatched: 10. The length of the CDR3 is 18 residues. The V gene's germline CDR1 is SGHNT and CDR2 YYREEE (reference sequence). CDR3 residues: CASSSGPLAGGTYNEQFF. DNA for the CDR3: TGTGCCAGCAGCTCCGGACCCTTAGCGGGGGGGACCTACAATGAGCAGTTCTTC.

V and J are TRBV6-5 and TRBJ1-1, with a weak D call TRBD1 (5 bases). Per germline, CDR1 MNHEY and CDR2 SVGAGI. Trimming took off 8 bases at V and 1 base at J, with 8 bases between the two ends. The CDR3 totals 12 residues. The CDR3 here is CASGAGNTEAFF. In nucleotides, the CDR3 is TGTGCCAGCGGGGCAGGGAACACTGAAGCTTTCTTT.

The chain recombines TRBV9 with TRBJ2-7; perhaps TRBD2 as D (5 bases). The V gene's germline CDR1 is SGDLS and CDR2 YYNGEE. V lost 4 bases and J 6 bases, leaving 20 bases between the germline ends. The CDR3 totals 15 residues. The CDR3 region has the DNA TGTGCCAGCAGCCCCCGGGGTAGTTCGGACTCCGAGCAGTACTTC. Translating it yields CASSPRGSSDSEQYF.

This clone showed up just once. The V call is TRBV7-9, the J call TRBJ1-1, with TRBD1 identical over 7 bases. V lost 3 bases, J lost 6 bases, and 13 bases stayed unmatched. CDR3 length: 16 residues. Germline CDR1 SEHNR, CDR2 FQNEAQ (reference sequence). The CDR3 DNA reads as TGTGCCAGCAGCTTCGTTTCAGGGGGGAAGGGGGCTGAAGCTTTCTTT. It yields the protein CASSFVSGGKGAEAFF.

The chain couples TRBV11-2 to TRBJ2-1; 12 positions match TRBD2. Per germline, CDR1 SGHAT and CDR2 FQNNGV. V was pared by 4 bases and J by 7 bases, with 8 bases of the junction left unmatched. This CDR3 region has 16 residues. The CDR3 DNA is TGTGCCAGCAGCTACCAGGGACTAGCGGGCCGTAATGAGCAGTTCTTC. It specifies CASSYQGLAGRNEQFF. The full variable domain, completed using reference TRBV11-2 and TRBJ2-1, is EAGVAQSPRYKIIEKRQSVAFWCNPISGHATLYWYQQILGQGPKLLIQFQNNGVVDDSQLPKDRFSAERLKGVDSTLKIQPAKLEDSAVYLCASSYQGLAGRNEQFFGPGTRLTVL.

This clone has just a few counts. J is TRBJ2-1 and V is TRBV2; 8 bases fit TRBD2. The CDR3 is 16 residues long. Unmatched junction bases numbered 10, after V lost 3 bases and J lost 6 bases. Germline CDR1 reads SNHLY; CDR2 reads FYNNEI. In DNA form, the CDR3 reads TGTGCCAGCAGTGAGCAACTAGCGGAAGGAAGCAATGAGCAGTTCTTC. Its protein product is CASSEQLAEGSNEQFF.